This is a list of T cell receptor beta chains from one sample in a study of blood T cells in healthy people across ages. Each CDR3 protein is one row after TCRdb ran MiXCR on the 5' RACE reads. The sample includes fewer than 950,000 distinct CDR3 sequences, 35% to 40% of them seen just once. Sequenced sample: blood. The source is a young man in good health. Each CDR3 is given with its conserved first and last residue. Fields, in order: V gene, D gene, J gene, clone size, CDR3 protein, CDR3 DNA. D genes are given only for firm matches. Clone size appears in some rows only: once, few, many, or a class for an expanded clone.

>TRBV2|NA|TRBJ2-1|few
CASTGGSYNEQFF
TGTGCCAGCACCGGGGGATCCTACAATGAGCAGTTCTTC
>TRBV12-3/TRBV12-4|NA|TRBJ2-1|NA
CASSFLGSSYNEQFF
TGTGCCAGCAGTTTCCTAGGTAGCTCCTACAATGAGCAGTTCTTC
>TRBV20-1|NA|TRBJ2-7|NA
CSASLQTNEQYF
TGCAGTGCTAGTCTCCAAACAAATGAGCAGTACTTC
>TRBV24-1|NA|TRBJ2-3|NA
CATSDWAGTDTQYF
TGTGCCACCAGTGATTGGGCAGGCACAGATACGCAGTATTTT
>TRBV5-1|NA|TRBJ2-1|NA
CASSLVSIRNNEQFF
TGCGCCAGCAGCTTGGTGTCTATCCGAAACAATGAGCAGTTCTTC
>TRBV20-1|NA|TRBJ1-2|NA
CSALRTYGYTF
TGCAGTGCTCTCCGGACCTATGGCTACACCTTC
>TRBV4-3|TRBD1|TRBJ2-3|NA
CASSPGTGWDTQYF
TGCGCCAGCAGCCCCGGGACAGGATGGGATACGCAGTATTTT
>TRBV10-3|TRBD2|TRBJ2-1|once
CAISDSAGGCNEQFF
TGTGCCATCAGTGATTCCGCGGGGGGGTGCAATGAGCAGTTCTTC
>TRBV7-2|NA|TRBJ1-1|NA
CASSLEGWWTEAFF
TGTGCCAGCAGCTTAGAAGGGTGGTGGACTGAAGCTTTCTTT
>TRBV5-1|NA|TRBJ2-1|NA
CASSPAMEAGSYNEQFF
TGCGCCAGCAGCCCCGCAATGGAGGCGGGATCTTACAATGAGCAGTTCTTC
>TRBV6-1|NA|TRBJ1-2|few
CASSYTGGNYGYTF
TGTGCCAGCAGCTATACTGGGGGTAACTATGGCTACACCTTC
>TRBV18|NA|TRBJ2-3|many
CASSPGATTDTQYF
TGTGCCAGCTCACCAGGGGCCACCACAGATACGCAGTATTTT
>TRBV7-9|NA|TRBJ2-3|NA
CASSLAGTLKTDTQYF
TGTGCCAGCAGCTTAGCTGGGACACTCAAAACAGATACGCAGTATTTT
>TRBV7-3|NA|TRBJ2-5|NA
CASSIVGAETQYF
TGTGCCAGCAGCATAGTTGGAGCAGAGACCCAGTACTTC
>TRBV5-6|TRBD2|TRBJ2-1|NA
CASSPKISGGRYEQFF
TGTGCCAGCAGCCCGAAAATAAGCGGGGGGCGATATGAGCAGTTCTTC
>TRBV6-5|TRBD1|TRBJ2-5|NA
CASSYSGGLDEQYF
TGTGCCAGCAGTTACTCAGGGGGCTTGGATGAGCAGTACTTC
>TRBV4-3|NA|TRBJ2-6|NA
CASSQDWPSSGANVPTF
TGCGCCAGCAGCCAAGATTGGCCGTCCTCTGGGGCCAACGTCCCGACTTTC
>TRBV4-1|TRBD1|TRBJ1-1|few
CASSLGTAQTNTEAFF
TGCGCCAGCAGCCTCGGGACAGCTCAAACGAACACTGAAGCTTTCTTT
>TRBV4-3|NA|TRBJ2-1|few
CASSPRGATNEQFF
TGCGCCAGCAGCCCTCGTGGAGCGACGAATGAGCAGTTCTTC
>TRBV7-9|NA|TRBJ2-7|many
CASSSDHYEQYF
TGTGCCAGCAGCTCAGACCACTACGAGCAGTACTTC
>TRBV28|TRBD2|TRBJ2-3|NA
CASDPGSGGSTDTQYF
TGTGCCAGCGACCCGGGTAGCGGGGGTAGCACAGATACGCAGTATTTT
>TRBV4-3|NA|TRBJ1-1|NA
CASSQDRGWATEAFF
TGCGCCAGCAGCCAAGATCGGGGTTGGGCCACTGAAGCTTTCTTT
>TRBV20-1|NA|TRBJ1-6|NA
CSARDQMLEGSSYNSPLHF
TGCAGTGCTAGAGACCAGATGTTGGAGGGTAGCTCCTATAATTCACCCCTCCACTTT
>TRBV7-9|NA|TRBJ1-1|few
CASSLKGWNTEAFF
TGTGCCAGCAGCTTAAAGGGATGGAACACTGAAGCTTTCTTT
>TRBV7-2|NA|TRBJ1-1|NA
CASSSIHNTEAFF
TGTGCCAGCAGCTCCATACATAACACTGAAGCTTTCTTT
>TRBV3-1|NA|TRBJ2-5|NA
CASSRGPSSNEQYF
TGTGCCAGCAGCAGGGGACCCTCTTCGAATGAGCAGTACTTC
>TRBV7-9|NA|TRBJ1-1|few
CASSLVVGEAFF
TGTGCCAGCAGCTTAGTTGTGGGGGAAGCTTTCTTT
>TRBV5-5|NA|TRBJ1-2|many
CASSLHNRGVSNYGYTF
TGTGCCAGCAGCTTGCATAACAGAGGAGTCAGTAACTATGGCTACACCTTC
>TRBV27|NA|TRBJ1-1|NA
CASRERLNTEAFF
TGTGCCAGCAGGGAACGACTAAACACTGAAGCTTTCTTT
>TRBV5-1|NA|TRBJ2-1|few
CASFRGADNEQFF
TGCGCCAGCTTTCGGGGGGCGGACAATGAGCAGTTCTTC
>TRBV20-1|NA|TRBJ2-7|NA
CSASQSQCGQYF
TGCAGTGCTAGCCAAAGCCAGTGTGGGCAGTACTTC
>TRBV6-2/TRBV6-3|NA|TRBJ2-1|NA
CASSYSVGGAHNEQFF
TGTGCCAGCAGTTACTCGGTCGGGGGCGCCCACAATGAGCAGTTCTTC
>TRBV6-5|NA|TRBJ1-2|many
CASSSLSPSGTNYGYTF
TGTGCCAGCAGTTCGTTAAGCCCCTCCGGGACCAACTATGGCTACACCTTC